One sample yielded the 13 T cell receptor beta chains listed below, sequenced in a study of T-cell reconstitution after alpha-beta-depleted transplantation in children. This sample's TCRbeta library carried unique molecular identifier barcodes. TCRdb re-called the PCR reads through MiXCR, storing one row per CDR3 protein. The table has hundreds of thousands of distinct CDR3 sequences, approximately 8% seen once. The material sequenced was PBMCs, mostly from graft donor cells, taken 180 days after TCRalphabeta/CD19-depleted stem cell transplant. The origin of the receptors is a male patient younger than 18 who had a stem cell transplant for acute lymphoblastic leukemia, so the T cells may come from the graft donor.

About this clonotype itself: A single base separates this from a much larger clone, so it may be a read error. The DNA of the CDR3 is TGTGCCAGCAGCGTAGCCATCCCGGGGGCAGCGGCAGATACGCAGTATTTT. This sequence encodes CASSVAIPGAAADTQYF. This rearrangement joins TRBV9 to TRBJ2-3; TRBD1 or TRBD2 may be the D gene (6 bases each). Germline V lookup: CDR1 SGDLS, CDR2 YYNGEE. CDR3 length: 17 amino acids. The ends were cut back, 0 bases at V and 4 bases at J, with 18 bases in the middle.

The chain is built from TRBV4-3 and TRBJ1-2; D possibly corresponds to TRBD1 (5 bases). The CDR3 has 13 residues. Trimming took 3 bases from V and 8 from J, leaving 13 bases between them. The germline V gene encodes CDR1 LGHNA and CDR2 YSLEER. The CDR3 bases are TGCGCCAGCAGCCAGTTGGGGCTCGGAGGCTACACCTTC. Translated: CASSQLGLGGYTF.

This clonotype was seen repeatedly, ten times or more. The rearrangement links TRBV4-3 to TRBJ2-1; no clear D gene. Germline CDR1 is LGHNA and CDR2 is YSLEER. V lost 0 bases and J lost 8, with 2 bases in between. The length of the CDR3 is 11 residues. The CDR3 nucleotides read TGCGCCAGCAGCCAAGAGTATGAGCAGTTCTTC. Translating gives CASSQEYEQFF.

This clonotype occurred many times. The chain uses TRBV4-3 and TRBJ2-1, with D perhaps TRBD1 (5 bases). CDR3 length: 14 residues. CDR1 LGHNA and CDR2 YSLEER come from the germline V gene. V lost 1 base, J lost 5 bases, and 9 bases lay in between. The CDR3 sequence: CASSQAQGDNEQFF. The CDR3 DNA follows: TGCGCCAGCAGCCAAGCCCAGGGCGACAATGAGCAGTTCTTC.

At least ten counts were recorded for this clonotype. The CDR3 DNA reads TGTGCCAGCAGCCCGATAGGGGGAACTAATGAAAAACTGTTTTTT. This sequence encodes CASSPIGGTNEKLFF. J is TRBJ1-4 and V is TRBV7-6, with D possibly TRBD1 on 6 matching bases. CDR3 length equals 15 residues. Germline lookup yields CDR1 SGHVS and CDR2 FNYEAQ. V shed 5 bases and J shed 1 base, with 11 bases lying between them.

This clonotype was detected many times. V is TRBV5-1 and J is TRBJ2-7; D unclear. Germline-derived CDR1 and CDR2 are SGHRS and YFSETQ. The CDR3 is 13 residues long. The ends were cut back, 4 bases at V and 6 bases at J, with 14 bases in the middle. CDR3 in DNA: TGCGCCAGCAGCCTATGGACCCTAGGCGAGCAGTACTTC. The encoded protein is CASSLWTLGEQYF.

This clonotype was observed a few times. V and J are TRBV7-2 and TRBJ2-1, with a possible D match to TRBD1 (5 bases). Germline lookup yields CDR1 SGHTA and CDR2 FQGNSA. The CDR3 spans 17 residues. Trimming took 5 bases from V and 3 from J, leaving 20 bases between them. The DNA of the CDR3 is TGTGCCAGCAGCACCGGTTGGGGAAGGGGTCTCTACAATGAGCAGTTCTTC. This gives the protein CASSTGWGRGLYNEQFF.

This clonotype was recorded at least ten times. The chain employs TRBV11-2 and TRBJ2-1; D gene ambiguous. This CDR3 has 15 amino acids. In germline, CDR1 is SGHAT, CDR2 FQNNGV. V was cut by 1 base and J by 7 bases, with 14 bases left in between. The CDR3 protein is CASSLVRARANEQFF. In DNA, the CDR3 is TGTGCCAGCAGCTTAGTAAGGGCCAGAGCAAATGAGCAGTTCTTC.

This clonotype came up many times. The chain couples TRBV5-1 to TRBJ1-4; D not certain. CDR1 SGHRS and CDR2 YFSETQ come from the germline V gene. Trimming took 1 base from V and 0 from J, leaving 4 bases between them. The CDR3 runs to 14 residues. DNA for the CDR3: TGCGCCAGCAGCTTGCTTGCAACTAATGAAAAACTGTTTTTT. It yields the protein CASSLLATNEKLFF. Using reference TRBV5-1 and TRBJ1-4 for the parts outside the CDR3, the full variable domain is KAGVTQTPRYLIKTRGQQVTLSCSPISGHRSVSWYQQTPGQGLQFLFEYFSETQRNKGNFPGRFSGRQFSNSRSEMNVSTLELGDSALYLCASSLLATNEKLFFGSGTQLSVL.

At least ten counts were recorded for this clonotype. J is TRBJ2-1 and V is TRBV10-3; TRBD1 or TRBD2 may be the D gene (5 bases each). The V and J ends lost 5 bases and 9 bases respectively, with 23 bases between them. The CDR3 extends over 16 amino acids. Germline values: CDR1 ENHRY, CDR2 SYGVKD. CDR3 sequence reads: CAISTLSRGATTEQFF. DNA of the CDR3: TGTGCCATCAGTACGCTTTCTCGGGGCGCGACTACTGAGCAGTTCTTC.

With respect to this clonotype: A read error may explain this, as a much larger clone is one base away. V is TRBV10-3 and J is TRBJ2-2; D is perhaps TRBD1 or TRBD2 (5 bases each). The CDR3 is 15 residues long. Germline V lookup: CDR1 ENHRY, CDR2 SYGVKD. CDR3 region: CAISVGGVNTWELFF. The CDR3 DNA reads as TGTGCCATCAGCGTTGGGGGAGTAAACACCTGGGAGCTGTTTTTT.

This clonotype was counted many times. CDR3 in DNA: TGTGCCAGCAGCCACACGGGGGCAAAGACCCAGTACTTC. It yields the protein CASSHTGAKTQYF. This chain links TRBV7-7 with TRBJ2-5; either TRBD1 or TRBD2 may fit D (6 bases each). The CDR3 length is 13 residues. Germline V lookup: CDR1 SSHAT, CDR2 FNYEAQ (reference sequence). V was clipped by 5 bases and J by 6 bases, with 13 bases between them.

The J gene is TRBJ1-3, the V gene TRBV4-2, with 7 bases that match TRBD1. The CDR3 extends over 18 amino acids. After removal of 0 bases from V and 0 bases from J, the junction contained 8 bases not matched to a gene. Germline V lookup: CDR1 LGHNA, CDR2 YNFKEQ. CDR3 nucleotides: TGTGCCAGCAGCCAAGATGGAACGGGGACAGTCTCTGGAAACACCATATATTTT. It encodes CASSQDGTGTVSGNTIYF.